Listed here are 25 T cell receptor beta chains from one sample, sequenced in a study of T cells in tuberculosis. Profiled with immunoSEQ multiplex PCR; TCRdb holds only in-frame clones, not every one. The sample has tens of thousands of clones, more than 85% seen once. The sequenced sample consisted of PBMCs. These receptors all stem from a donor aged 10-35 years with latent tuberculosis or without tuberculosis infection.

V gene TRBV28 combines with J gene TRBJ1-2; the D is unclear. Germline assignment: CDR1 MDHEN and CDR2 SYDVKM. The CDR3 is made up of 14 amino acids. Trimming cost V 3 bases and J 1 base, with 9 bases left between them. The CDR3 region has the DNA TGTGCCAGCAGTTTGGGCACCTTTAACTATGGCTACACCTTC. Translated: CASSLGTFNYGYTF.

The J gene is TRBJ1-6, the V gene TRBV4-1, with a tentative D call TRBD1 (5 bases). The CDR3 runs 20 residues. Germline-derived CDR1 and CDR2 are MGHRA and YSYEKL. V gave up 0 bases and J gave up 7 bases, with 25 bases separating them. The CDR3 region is CASSQDLFGMGGRGNSPLHF. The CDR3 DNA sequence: TGCGCCAGCAGCCAAGATCTATTCGGGATGGGGGGAAGAGGCAATTCACCCCTCCACTTT.

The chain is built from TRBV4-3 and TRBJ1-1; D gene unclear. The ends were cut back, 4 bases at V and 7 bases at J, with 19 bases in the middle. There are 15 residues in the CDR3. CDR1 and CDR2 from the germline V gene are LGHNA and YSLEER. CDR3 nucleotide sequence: TGCGCCAGCAGCCTAAGCGGAGGGAGTTATGGTGAAGCTTTCTTT. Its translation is CASSLSGGSYGEAFF.

The CDR3 DNA is TGTGCCAGCAGTGGACAGGGGGCCGAGCAGTACTTC. This encodes CASSGQGAEQYF. The rearrangement uses TRBV6-6 and TRBJ2-7, with 11 bases that match TRBD1. CDR1 is MNHNY and CDR2 is SVGAGI in the germline V gene (reference sequence). CDR3 length: 12 amino acids. Trimming took 5 bases from V and 6 from J; bases not matched to a gene: 0.

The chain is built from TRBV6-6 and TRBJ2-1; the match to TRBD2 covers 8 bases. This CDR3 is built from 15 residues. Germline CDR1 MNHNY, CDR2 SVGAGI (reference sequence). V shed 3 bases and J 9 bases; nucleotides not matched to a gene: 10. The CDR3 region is CASSYGTSGYIEQFF. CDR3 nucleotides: TGTGCCAGCAGTTATGGTACTAGCGGATATATTGAGCAGTTCTTC.

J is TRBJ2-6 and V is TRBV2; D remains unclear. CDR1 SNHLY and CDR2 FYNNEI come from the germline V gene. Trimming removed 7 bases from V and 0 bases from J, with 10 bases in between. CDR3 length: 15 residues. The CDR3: CASTVLFSGANVLTF. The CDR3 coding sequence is TGTGCCAGCACGGTACTCTTCTCTGGGGCCAACGTCCTGACTTTC.

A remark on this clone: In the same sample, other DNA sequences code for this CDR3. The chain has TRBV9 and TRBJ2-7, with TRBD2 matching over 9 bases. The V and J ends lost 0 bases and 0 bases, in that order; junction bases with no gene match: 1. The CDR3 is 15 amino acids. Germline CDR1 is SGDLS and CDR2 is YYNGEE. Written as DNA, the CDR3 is TGTGCCAGCAGCGTAGGAGCGGGGGGCTCCTACGAGCAGTACTTC. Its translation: CASSVGAGGSYEQYF.

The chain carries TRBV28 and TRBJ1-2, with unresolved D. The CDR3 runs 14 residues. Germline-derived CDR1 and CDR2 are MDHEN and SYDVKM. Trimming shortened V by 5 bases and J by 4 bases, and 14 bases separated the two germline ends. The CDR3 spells CASSIGLLLYGYTF. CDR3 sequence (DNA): TGTGCCAGCAGTATTGGACTACTCCTCTATGGCTACACCTTC.

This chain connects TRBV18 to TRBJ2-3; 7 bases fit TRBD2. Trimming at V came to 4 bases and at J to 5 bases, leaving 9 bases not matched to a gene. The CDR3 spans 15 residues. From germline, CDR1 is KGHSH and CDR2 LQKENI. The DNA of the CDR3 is TGTGCCAGCTCACGGGGAGGGCGAGCTTTAGATACGCAGTATTTT. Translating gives CASSRGGRALDTQYF.

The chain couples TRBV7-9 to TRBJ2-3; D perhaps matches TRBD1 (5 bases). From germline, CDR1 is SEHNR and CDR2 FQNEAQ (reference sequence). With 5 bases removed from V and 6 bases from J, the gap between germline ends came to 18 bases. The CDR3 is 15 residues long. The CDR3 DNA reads TGTGCCAGCAGCCCCCTCATCAGGGATGTGGATACGCAGTATTTT. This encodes CASSPLIRDVDTQYF.

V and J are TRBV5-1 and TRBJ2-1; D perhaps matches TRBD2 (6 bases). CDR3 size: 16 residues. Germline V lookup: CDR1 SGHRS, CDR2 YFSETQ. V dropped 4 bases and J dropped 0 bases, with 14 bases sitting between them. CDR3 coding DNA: TGCGCCAGCAGCCCGGGACTTCCGAGCTCCTACAATGAGCAGTTCTTC. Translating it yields CASSPGLPSSYNEQFF.

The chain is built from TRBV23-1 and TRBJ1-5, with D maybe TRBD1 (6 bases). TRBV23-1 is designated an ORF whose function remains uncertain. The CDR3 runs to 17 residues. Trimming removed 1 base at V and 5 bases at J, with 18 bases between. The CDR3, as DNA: TGCGCCAGCAGTCAATTCCGGGGGGGCAGTTGCGATCAGCCCCAGCATTTT. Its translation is CASSQFRGGSCDQPQHF.

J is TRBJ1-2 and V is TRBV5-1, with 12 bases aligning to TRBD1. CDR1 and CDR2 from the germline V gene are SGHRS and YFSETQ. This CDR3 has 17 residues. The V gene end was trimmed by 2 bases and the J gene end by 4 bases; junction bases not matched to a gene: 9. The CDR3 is CASSLRGQGAISYGYTF. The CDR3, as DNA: TGCGCCAGCAGCTTAAGGGGACAGGGGGCCATCAGCTATGGCTACACCTTC.

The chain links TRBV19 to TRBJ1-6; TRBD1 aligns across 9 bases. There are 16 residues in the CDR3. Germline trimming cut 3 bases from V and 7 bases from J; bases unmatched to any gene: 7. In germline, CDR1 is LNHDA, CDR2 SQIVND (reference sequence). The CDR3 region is CASSMRGQGGNSPLHF. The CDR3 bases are TGTGCCAGTAGTATGCGGGGACAGGGAGGCAATTCACCCCTCCACTTT.

The CDR3 DNA is TGCGCCAGCAGCTTGGAGGGGGACGCTGGCTACACCTTC. It encodes CASSLEGDAGYTF. The V gene is TRBV5-1, the J gene TRBJ1-2, with D possibly matching TRBD1 (6 bases). CDR1 and CDR2 (germline): SGHRS, YFSETQ. This CDR3 is 13 amino acids long. Trimming pared 0 bases from V and 7 bases from J, leaving 10 bases between.

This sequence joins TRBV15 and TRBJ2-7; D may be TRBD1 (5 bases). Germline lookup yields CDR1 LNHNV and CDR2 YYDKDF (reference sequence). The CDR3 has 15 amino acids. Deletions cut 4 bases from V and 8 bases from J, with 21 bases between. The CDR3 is CATSINYDSLTKQYF. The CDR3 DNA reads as TGTGCCACCAGCATAAACTACGACAGCCTTACGAAGCAGTACTTC.

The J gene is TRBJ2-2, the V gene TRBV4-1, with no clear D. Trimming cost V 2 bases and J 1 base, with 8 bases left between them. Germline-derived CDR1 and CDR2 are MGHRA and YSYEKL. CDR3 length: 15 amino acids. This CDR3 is CASSQYQWNTGELFF. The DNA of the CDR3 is TGCGCCAGCAGCCAATACCAGTGGAACACCGGGGAGCTGTTTTTT.

The CDR3 DNA reads TGTGCCAGCAGCGTAGGTAGCGGGGGCCTCTCCTACAATGAGCAGTTCTTC. Translation gives CASSVGSGGLSYNEQFF. The genes are TRBV9 and TRBJ2-1, with 9 positions matching TRBD2. The ends lost 0 bases at V and 0 bases at J; junction bases unmatched: 4. CDR1 is SGDLS, CDR2 YYNGEE, per germline. The CDR3 extends over 17 amino acids.

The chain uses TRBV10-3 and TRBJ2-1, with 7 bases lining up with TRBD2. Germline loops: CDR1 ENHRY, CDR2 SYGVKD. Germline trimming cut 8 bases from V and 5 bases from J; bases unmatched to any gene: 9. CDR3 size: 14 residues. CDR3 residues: CAIGGAGTNNEQFF. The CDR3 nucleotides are TGTGCCATCGGGGGAGCGGGAACAAACAATGAGCAGTTCTTC.

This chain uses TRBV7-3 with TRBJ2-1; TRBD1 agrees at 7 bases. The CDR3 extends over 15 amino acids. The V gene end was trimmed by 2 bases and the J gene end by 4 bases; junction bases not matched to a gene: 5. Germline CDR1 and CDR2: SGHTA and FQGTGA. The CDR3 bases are TGTGCCAGCAGCTTAGACGGGACAGCTTACAATGAGCAGTTCTTC. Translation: CASSLDGTAYNEQFF.

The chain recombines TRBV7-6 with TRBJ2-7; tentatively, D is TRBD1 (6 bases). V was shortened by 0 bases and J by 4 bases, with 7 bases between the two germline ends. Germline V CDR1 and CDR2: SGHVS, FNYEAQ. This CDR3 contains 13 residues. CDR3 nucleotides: TGTGCCAGCAGCTTAGCTAGGGGGTACGAGCAGTACTTC. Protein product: CASSLARGYEQYF.

The CDR3 bases are TGTGCCAGCAGTTACTTCGGTTCAGGTAACACTGAAGCTTTCTTT. This translates into CASSYFGSGNTEAFF. The V call is TRBV6-5, the J call TRBJ1-1; D remains ambiguous. This CDR3 is built from 15 residues. Germline V CDR1 and CDR2: MNHEY, SVGAGI. V lost 1 base and J lost 2, with 11 bases in between.

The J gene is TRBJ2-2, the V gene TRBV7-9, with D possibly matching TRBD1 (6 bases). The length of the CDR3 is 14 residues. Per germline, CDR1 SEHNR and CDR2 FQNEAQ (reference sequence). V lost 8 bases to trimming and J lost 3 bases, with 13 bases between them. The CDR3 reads CASPRDTHTGELFF. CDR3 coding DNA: TGTGCCAGCCCCCGGGACACCCACACCGGGGAGCTGTTTTTT.

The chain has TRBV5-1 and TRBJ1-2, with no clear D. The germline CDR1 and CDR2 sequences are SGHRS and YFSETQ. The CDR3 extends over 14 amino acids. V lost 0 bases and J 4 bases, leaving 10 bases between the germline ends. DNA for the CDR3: TGCGCCAGCAGCTTGGCAGGTGCACTCTATGGCTACACCTTC. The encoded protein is CASSLAGALYGYTF.

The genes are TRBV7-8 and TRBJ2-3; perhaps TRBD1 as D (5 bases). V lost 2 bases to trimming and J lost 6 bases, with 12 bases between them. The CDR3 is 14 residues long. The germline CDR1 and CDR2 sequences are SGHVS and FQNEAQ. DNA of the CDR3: TGTGCCAGCAGCTTACGGGCAGGGCTGGATACGCAGTATTTT. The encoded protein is CASSLRAGLDTQYF.